This paragraph covers one TCR beta chain sequence. Its specificity is not known. Primers included in the PCR were 60 Vbeta and 13 Jbeta primers. TCRdb keeps only in-frame clones here, not all; method: immunoSEQ multiplex PCR. The table includes 150,000 or so clones, around 82% detected once. Donors consisted of healthy bone marrow donors. V was clipped by 4 bases and J by 5 bases, with 15 bases between them. Germline values: CDR1 LNHNV, CDR2 YYDKDF (reference sequence). This CDR3 spans 14 amino acids. The data belong to a study of cytomegalovirus exposure and HLA in healthy donors. Regarding the study as a whole: A prior analysis recorded that most TCR beta V segments were productive about 90% or about 30% of the time. Roughly 170 TCR beta chains were listed as cytomegalovirus-associated. Likely technical artifact: a cluster of highly shared sequence variants.

The sample was PBMCs. The sequence was collected from a young man in good health and CMV-seropositive. The J gene is TRBJ2-7, the V gene TRBV15, with a tentative D call TRBD1 (5 bases). CDR3 sequence: CATSKNTDSHEQYF. DNA of the CDR3: TGTGCCACCAGCAAAAACACCGACAGCCACGAGCAGTACTTC.